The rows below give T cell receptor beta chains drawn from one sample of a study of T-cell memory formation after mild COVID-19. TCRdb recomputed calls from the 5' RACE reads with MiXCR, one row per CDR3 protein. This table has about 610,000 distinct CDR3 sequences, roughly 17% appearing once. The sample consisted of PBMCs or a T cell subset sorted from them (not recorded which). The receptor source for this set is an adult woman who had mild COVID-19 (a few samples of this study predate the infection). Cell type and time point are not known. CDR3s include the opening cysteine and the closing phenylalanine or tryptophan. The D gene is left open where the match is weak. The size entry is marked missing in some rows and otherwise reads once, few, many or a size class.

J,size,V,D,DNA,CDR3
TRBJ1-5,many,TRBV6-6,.,TGTGCCAGCAGTTACAGGGGAGGCAATCAGCCCCAGCATTTT,CASSYRGGNQPQHF
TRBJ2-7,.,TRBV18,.,TGTGCCAGCTCACCGGCTCCGCTCGGGGTATACTACGAGCAGTACTTC,CASSPAPLGVYYEQYF
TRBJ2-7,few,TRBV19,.,TGTGCCAGTAGGATCTCGTCCGGGGCCTCCTACGAGCAGTACTTC,CASRISSGASYEQYF
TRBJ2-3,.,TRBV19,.,TGTGCCAGTAGTAGCCTGCTGGGCACAGATACGCAGTATTTT,CASSSLLGTDTQYF
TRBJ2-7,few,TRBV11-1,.,TGTGCCAGCAGCCCACAACGGACGTACAGCATCTACGAGCAGTACTTC,CASSPQRTYSIYEQYF
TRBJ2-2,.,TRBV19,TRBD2,TGTGCCAGTGTCGGGACTATAAACACCGGGGAGCTGTTTTTT,CASVGTINTGELFF
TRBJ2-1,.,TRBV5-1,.,TGCGCCAGCAGCCGCTTAGGGGCCGAGACCAATGAGCAGTTCTTC,CASSRLGAETNEQFF
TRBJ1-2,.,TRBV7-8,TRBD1,TGTGCCAGCAGCTTTAGAACCACAGGGGGCTATGGCTACACCTTC,CASSFRTTGGYGYTF
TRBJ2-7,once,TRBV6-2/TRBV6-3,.,TGTGCCAGCAGTGTGGGCGGGGTAAGCTCCTACGAGCAGTACTTC,CASSVGGVSSYEQYF
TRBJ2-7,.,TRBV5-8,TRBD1,TGTGCCAGCAGCTTCAGTGGGACAGGGAGAGAGCAGTACTTC,CASSFSGTGREQYF
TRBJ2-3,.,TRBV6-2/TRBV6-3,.,TGTGCCAGCAGTTACCCCAGGGCTAGCACAGATACGCAGTATTTT,CASSYPRASTDTQYF
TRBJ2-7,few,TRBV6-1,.,TGTGCCAGCAGTGAAGCTCCTACGCAGCAGTACTTC,CASSEAPTQQYF
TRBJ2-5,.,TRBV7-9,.,TGTGCCAGCAGCTTAGAGTTTTACCGGGGACGGGATCGAGGTGTAATCGAGACCCAGTACTTC,CASSLEFYRGRDRGVIETQYF
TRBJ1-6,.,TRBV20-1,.,TGCAGTGCTCACGGGGGAGGCTCACCCCTCCACTTT,CSAHGGGSPLHF
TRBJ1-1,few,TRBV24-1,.,TGTGCCACCAGTGATAATAACCCCACTGAAGCTTTCTTT,CATSDNNPTEAFF
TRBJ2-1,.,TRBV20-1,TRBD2,TGCAGTGCAAAGCCGGGACTAGCGGGGAAAAGCTCCTACAATGAGCAGTTCTTC,CSAKPGLAGKSSYNEQFF
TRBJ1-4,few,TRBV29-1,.,TGCAGCGTTGAAGGGGGAGAGTATGAAAAACTGTTTTTT,CSVEGGEYEKLFF
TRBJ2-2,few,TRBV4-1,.,TGCGCCAGCAGCCAAGTTTATGGCAGCTTTGCGAACACCGGGGAGCTGTTTTTT,CASSQVYGSFANTGELFF
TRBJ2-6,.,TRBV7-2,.,TGTGCCAGCAGCTTTAGATTCTCTGGGGCCAACGTCCTGACTTTC,CASSFRFSGANVLTF
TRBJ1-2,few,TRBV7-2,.,TGTGCCAGCAGCCCTGAAAGCGCGGGCTACACCTTC,CASSPESAGYTF
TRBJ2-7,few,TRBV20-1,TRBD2,TGCAGTACCGGACTAGCGGATACCTACGAGCAGTACTTC,CSTGLADTYEQYF
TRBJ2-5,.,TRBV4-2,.,TGTGCCAGCAGCCAAGGTGGGGCCAGGGATGGGAAGACCCAGTACTTC,CASSQGGARDGKTQYF
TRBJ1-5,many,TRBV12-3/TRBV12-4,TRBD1,TGTGCCAGCAGTTACAGGGGCGACCAGCCCCAGCATTTT,CASSYRGDQPQHF
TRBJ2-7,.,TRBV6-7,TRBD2,TGTGCCACCGAGCACCAAGCGACTAGCGGTTCCTACGAGCAGTACTTC,CATEHQATSGSYEQYF
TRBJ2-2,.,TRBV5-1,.,TGCGCCAGCAGCTTGGCCAAATGGGGGTCGAGCGGGGAGCTGTTTTTT,CASSLAKWGSSGELFF
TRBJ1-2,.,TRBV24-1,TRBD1,TGTGCCACCAGTGATTTCCCGGACAGGGGCACCTATGGCTACACCTTC,CATSDFPDRGTYGYTF
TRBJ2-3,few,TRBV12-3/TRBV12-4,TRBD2,TGTGCCAGCAGTCGGCGGGGGGCCCCAGATACGCAGTATTTT,CASSRRGAPDTQYF
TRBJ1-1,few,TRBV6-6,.,TGTGCCAGCAGGACTAGGAACACTGAAGCTTTCTTT,CASRTRNTEAFF
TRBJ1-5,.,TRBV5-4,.,TGTGCCAGCAGCTTGCAGGGGCGGGAGCCCCAGCATTTT,CASSLQGREPQHF
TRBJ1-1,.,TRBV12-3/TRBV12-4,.,TGTGCCAGCAGTTCGGAGGACAGTTTGAACACTGAAGCTTTCTTT,CASSSEDSLNTEAFF
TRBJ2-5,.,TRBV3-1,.,TGTGCCAGCAGCCAAGATTCTTTGATAAAAGAGACCCAGTACTTC,CASSQDSLIKETQYF
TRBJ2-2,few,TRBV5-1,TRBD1,TGCGCCAGCAGCGGCCGGGACAGTTCTTTATCGAACACCGGGGAGCTGTTTTTT,CASSGRDSSLSNTGELFF
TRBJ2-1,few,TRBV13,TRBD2,TGTGCCAGCAGCCTCCAGCGGGAGGAGGACGATGAGCAGTTCTTC,CASSLQREEDDEQFF
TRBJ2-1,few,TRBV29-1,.,TGCAGCGTTGAGTATTACAATGAGCAGTTCTTC,CSVEYYNEQFF
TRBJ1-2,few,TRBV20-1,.,TGCAGTGCTAGAGATCTCCCAGGGTCCGCTACTAACTATGGCTACACCTTC,CSARDLPGSATNYGYTF
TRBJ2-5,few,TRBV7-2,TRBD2,TGTGCCAGCAGCTTAGTTATCACTAGCGATCAAGAGACCCAGTACTTC,CASSLVITSDQETQYF
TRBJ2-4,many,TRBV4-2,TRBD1,TGTGCCAGCAGCCAAGGACAGGGGGGAGGGGAAAACATTCAGTACTTC,CASSQGQGGGENIQYF
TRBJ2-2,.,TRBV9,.,TGTGCCAGCAGCGTTTCCGGAGAACGCACCGGGGAGCTGTTTTTT,CASSVSGERTGELFF
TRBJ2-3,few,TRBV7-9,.,TGTGCCAGCAGCTCCCCATATATGACTAGGGCAGATACGCAGTATTTT,CASSSPYMTRADTQYF
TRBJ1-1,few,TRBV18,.,TGTGCCAGCTCACCTTCACCGGGGGCTGAAGCTTTCTTT,CASSPSPGAEAFF
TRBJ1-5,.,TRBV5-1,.,TGCGCCAGCAGGGCGACTGAACAGGGAGGTCATCAGCCCCAGCATTTT,CASRATEQGGHQPQHF
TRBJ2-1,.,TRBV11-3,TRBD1,TGTGCCAGCAGCATGGGACAGGGATCTTACAATGAGCAGTTCTTC,CASSMGQGSYNEQFF
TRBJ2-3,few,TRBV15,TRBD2,TGTGCCACCAGCAGTCACGAGACTAGCATTTACACAGATACGCAGTATTTT,CATSSHETSIYTDTQYF
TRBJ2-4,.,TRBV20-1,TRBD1,TGCAGTGCTAGACCGACAGGGAATACCTTAGCCAAAAACATTCAGTACTTC,CSARPTGNTLAKNIQYF
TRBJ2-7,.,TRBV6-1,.,TGTGCCAGCAGTGAATTGGCAGTTGAGACCTACGAGCAGTACTTC,CASSELAVETYEQYF
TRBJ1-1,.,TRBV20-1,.,TGCAGTGCTAGAGAACAGGGAGGAGGGACTGAAGCTTTCTTT,CSAREQGGGTEAFF
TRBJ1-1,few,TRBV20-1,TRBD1,TGCAGTGTTAAATCGGGACAGGGGAACACTGAAGCTTTCTTT,CSVKSGQGNTEAFF
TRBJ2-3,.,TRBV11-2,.,TGTGCCAGCAGCTTATCCATCGGAACAGATACGCAGTATTTT,CASSLSIGTDTQYF
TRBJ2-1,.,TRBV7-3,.,TGTGCCAGCAGCCCCGGACTCGAACTCAATGAGCAGTTCTTC,CASSPGLELNEQFF
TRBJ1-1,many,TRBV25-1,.,TGTGCCAGCGCCCGGGCGTTGAACACTGAAGCTTTCTTT,CASARALNTEAFF
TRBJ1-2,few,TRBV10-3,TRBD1,TGTGCCATCAGTGATACAGGGGAGGTGAGCTACACCTTC,CAISDTGEVSYTF
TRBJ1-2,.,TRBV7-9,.,TGTGCCAGCAGCTTAGCGCGACAACATGGCTACACCTTC,CASSLARQHGYTF
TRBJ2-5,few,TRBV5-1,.,TGCGCCAGCAGCCCGCAAACAAGAGAGACCCAGTACTTC,CASSPQTRETQYF
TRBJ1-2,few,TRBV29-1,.,TGCAGCGTAGACGACAAAGGGTCAAGCTATGGCTACACCTTC,CSVDDKGSSYGYTF
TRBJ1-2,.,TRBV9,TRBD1,TGTGCCAGCAGCGTAGGGAGTGGGACAGATGCTGGCTACACCTTC,CASSVGSGTDAGYTF